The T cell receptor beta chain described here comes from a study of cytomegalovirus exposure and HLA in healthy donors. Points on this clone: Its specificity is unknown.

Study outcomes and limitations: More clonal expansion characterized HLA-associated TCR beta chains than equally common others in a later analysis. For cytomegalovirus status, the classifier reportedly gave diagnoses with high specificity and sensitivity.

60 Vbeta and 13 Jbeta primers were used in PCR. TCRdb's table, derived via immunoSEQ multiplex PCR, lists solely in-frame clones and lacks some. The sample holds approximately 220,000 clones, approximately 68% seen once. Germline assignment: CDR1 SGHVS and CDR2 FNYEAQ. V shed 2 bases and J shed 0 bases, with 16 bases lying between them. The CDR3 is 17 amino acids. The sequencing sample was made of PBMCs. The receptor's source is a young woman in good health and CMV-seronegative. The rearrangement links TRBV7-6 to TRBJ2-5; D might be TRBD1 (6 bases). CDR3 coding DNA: TGTGCCAGCAGCTTAATCCGGACAGACTTGTACCAAGAGACCCAGTACTTC. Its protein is CASSLIRTDLYQETQYF.